The source of this T cell receptor (beta chain) is a study of T cell clusters in autoimmune cytopenias. As for the study in general: A median of approximately 47,000 TRB reads per sample yielded a median around 2,500 distinct clonotypes.

This CDR3 has 15 amino acids. Looked up from germline, CDR1 is SGHKS and CDR2 is YYEKEE (reference sequence). Considering frequency, this clonotype is medium-sized. Each sample's input was approximately 0.25 ug genomic DNA, roughly 38,000 genome equivalents. One tube held mixed TRB-A and TRB-B primer pools for touch-down PCR. With the multiplex PCR reads reprocessed, TCRdb shows one record per CDR3 protein and no DNA. The table for this sample gives roughly 2,000 distinct CDR3 sequences. The genes are TRBV5-5 and TRBJ1-2. Source material: peripheral blood. This receptor was obtained from a human donor with an autoimmune cytopenia or autoimmune hepatitis (not recorded which). The CDR3 here is CASSPRAGANYGYTF.